This TCR beta chain was recovered during a study of blood T cell repertoires in COVID-19. Looking at the study overall: The United States, Italy and Spain provided the acute and convalescent COVID-19 samples. Sources were T cells, B-cell-depleted T cells, or PBMCs; the material itself was cDNA or gDNA.

As handled by the study authors: The assay estimated nucleated cells by amplifying reference gene primers. The assay was immunoSEQ multiplex PCR, and TCRdb's table has in-frame clones only and misses some. The V and J calls and the clone size are those of that table, but D and trimming were determined from the DNA. The data contain more than 110,000 clones, roughly 81% of them singletons. This clonotype originated in a woman in her fifties or sixties with active or convalescent COVID-19. Sequences were obtained from peripheral blood.

CDR3 loop: CASSPPGHPTEAFF. The CDR3 DNA is TGTGCCAGCAGCCCGCCGGGACACCCCACTGAAGCTTTCTTT. This chain uses TRBV14 with TRBJ1-1; D possibly corresponds to TRBD1 (6 bases). Germline V gene sequence: CDR1 SGHDN, CDR2 FVKESK. Trimming cost V 4 bases and J 4 bases, with 13 bases left between them. The length of the CDR3 is 14 residues.